The TCR beta chain described here comes from a study of cytomegalovirus exposure and HLA in healthy donors. General study points: One variant, a missense change in DCLRE1C, was linked in a later analysis to TCR beta V- and J-gene trimming. Later analysis suggested links between common viral pathogens and several top significant clusters. Associated with cytomegalovirus, according to the listing, were about 160 TCR beta chains.

In the case of this clone: Its antigen is undetermined.

V was pared by 4 bases and J by 8 bases, with 12 bases between. The CDR3 spans 13 residues. The germline CDR1 and CDR2 sequences are LNHDA and SQIVND (reference sequence). The PCR made use of 60 Vbeta and 13 Jbeta primers. Clones were read by immunoSEQ multiplex PCR, and TCRdb kept only the in-frame ones, dropping some. The repertoire holds about 180,000 clones, with 84% as singletons. The TCR was taken from a boy younger than 10 in good health and CMV-seronegative. The gene calls are TRBV19 and TRBJ2-1; the D gene is possibly TRBD2 (6 bases). Input material: PBMCs. CDR3 protein: CASSTGSGDEQFF. CDR3 DNA sequence: TGTGCCAGTAGTACAGGGTCGGGGGATGAGCAGTTCTTC.